The entry below describes one T cell receptor beta chain. Its antigen is not yet known. Based on the germline V gene (reference sequence), the CDR1 and CDR2 sequences are DFQATT and SNEGSKA. From the cysteine through the phenylalanine, the CDR3 covers 19 amino acids. DNA is not on record. Sequencing was carried out with an Illumina HiSeq 2000. The TCR beta cDNA libraries were made using 5'RACE template switching, a step that added both a universal primer site and unique molecular identifiers. cDNA synthesis was primed from the TCR beta constant segment, followed by two successive PCR amplification steps. The original pipeline was this. MIGEC handled demultiplexing of the reads and grouping by UMI, while MiTCR was used to assemble and quantify clonotypes. To remove erroneous sequences, TCR cDNA sequences were retained only when supported by two or more reads. The tcR package was used for downstream repertoire analysis, and clonotypes were matched across fractions by CDR3 nucleotide sequence plus V segment. VDJmatch was used to annotate antigen specificity against VDJdb, with one amino acid substitution in CDR3 permitted. After the reads were reprocessed by TCRdb, one entry was made per CDR3 protein sequence, with no DNA. The V and J calls and clone size are TCRdb's, not the authors'. The sample table on file contains roughly 420,000 distinct CDR3 sequences. 7.3% of the sample belongs to the ten largest clones.

The sample comes from a study of T cells expressing NK-cell markers (dated by TCRdb to the early 2020s). Regarding the research as a whole: In sorted CD3+CD56+NKG2C+, CD3+CD56+NKG2C- and CD3+CD56-NKG2C+ T-cell subsets from several donors, TCR beta-chain repertoires were profiled. Seven of the eight sequenced donors were HCMV-seropositive and one was HCMV-seronegative. Randomly selected healthy volunteers, three men and five women, were used as the eight sequenced donors. Illumina HiSeq 2000/2500, MiSeq or NextSeq was used to sequence libraries as 2 x 150 bp reads.

What the research found in general, with its limitations: Those dominant clonotypes were again the most abundant among CD3+CD56-NKG2C+ cells in several donors, at about 25-60.1%. Whether the expanded NKG2C-expressing T cell clones were specific for HCMV antigens was left unclear. In roughly 6 donors, the dominant CD3+CD56+NKG2C+ clonotypes ranked among the top 10 CD8+ clonotypes, making up roughly 1.0-7.0% of CD8+ T cells.

To determine HCMV serostatus, a commercial ELISA kit was used to detect HCMV-specific IgG in serum. Peripheral blood mononuclear cells were isolated from blood by Ficoll density gradient centrifugation. Here the chain combines TRBV20-1 and TRBJ2-1; TCRdb lists TRBD2, though no DNA is available to test this call. Material: blood T cells: a sorted CD56 or NKG2C T cell subset, CD4+ or CD8+ T cells, or bulk PBMC T cells (not recorded which). The sequence was collected from a woman aged 18-70 years in good health. CDR3 protein: CSALGTSGSPTISYNEQFF.